This T cell receptor (beta chain) was documented in a study of T cells in Graves' hyperthyroidism and ophthalmopathy. The TCR beta CDR3 regions underwent amplification using RNA transcripts as the source. The TCR CDR3 was amplified in a first-round RT-PCR using the HTBI primer set. TCRdb re-derived calls from the multiplex PCR reads in MiXCR, one entry per CDR3 protein. The data show hundreds of thousands of distinct CDR3 sequences, 40% to 55% seen once. The CDR3 totals 15 residues. Between the trimmed V and J ends, which lost 5 bases and 0 bases, there was a span of 14 bases. Germline V lookup: CDR1 DFQATT, CDR2 SNEGSKA (reference sequence). The table lists this clonotype with many counts.

Sequenced sample: peripheral blood or thyroid tissue (not recorded which). The rearrangement links TRBV20-1 to TRBJ1-5; unclear D gene. This receptor was taken from an adult man with Graves' disease, either hyperthyroidism or ophthalmopathy (not recorded which). The DNA for the CDR3 is TGCAGTGCTGTCGGGCCCTTCTATAGCAATCAGCCCCAGCATTTT. Translating it yields CSAVGPFYSNQPQHF.